The entry below describes one T cell receptor (beta chain). Its matching antigen is unknown. Its ends do not fully match the called genes, so a read error is possible. This entry is derived from a study of cytomegalovirus exposure and HLA in healthy donors. The study's findings and limits: HLA alleles were associated with 17,000 or so TCR beta sequences in a later analysis at 0.05 false discovery rate. Analysis was performed later, and it showed HLA-associated TCR beta chains to be more clonally expanded than equally common others. The authors later linked a missense DCLRE1C variant to TCR beta V- and J-gene trimming. In a later analysis, CMV-associated beta chains were mostly HLA-associated, it appeared.

The CDR3 sequence is 13 residues long. Looked up from germline, CDR1 is SEHNR and CDR2 is FQNEAQ (reference sequence). Amplification used 60 Vbeta primers and 13 Jbeta primers. Sequenced by immunoSEQ multiplex PCR; TCRdb stores in-frame clones only, minus some. The data contain some 86,000 clones, roughly 80% of them singletons. Sequencing used PBMCs. The receptor was derived from a middle-aged woman in good health and CMV-seropositive. The J gene is TRBJ1-1, the V gene TRBV7-9; 8 nucleotides align to TRBD1. CDR3 sequence: CSSSLQGANSAFF. The CDR3 DNA reads TGTTCCAGCAGCCTTCAGGGGGCTAATTCAGCTTTCTTT.